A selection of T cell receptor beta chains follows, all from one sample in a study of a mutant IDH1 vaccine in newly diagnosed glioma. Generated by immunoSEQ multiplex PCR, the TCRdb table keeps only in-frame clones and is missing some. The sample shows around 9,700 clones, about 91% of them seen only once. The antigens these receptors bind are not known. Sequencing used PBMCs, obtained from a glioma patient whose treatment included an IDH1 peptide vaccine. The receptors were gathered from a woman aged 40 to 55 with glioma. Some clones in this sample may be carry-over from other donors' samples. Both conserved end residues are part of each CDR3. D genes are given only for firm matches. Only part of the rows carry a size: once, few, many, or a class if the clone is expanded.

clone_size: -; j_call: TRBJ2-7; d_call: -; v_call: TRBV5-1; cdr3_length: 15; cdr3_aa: CASSLGGGGPRKQYF; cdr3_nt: TGCGCCAGCAGCTTGGGGGGCGGGGGCCCTCGAAAGCAGTACTTC
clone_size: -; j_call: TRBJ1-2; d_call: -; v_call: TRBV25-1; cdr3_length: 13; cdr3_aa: CASSVRGLDGYTF; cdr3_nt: TGTGCCAGCAGTGTGAGGGGGTTAGATGGCTACACCTTC
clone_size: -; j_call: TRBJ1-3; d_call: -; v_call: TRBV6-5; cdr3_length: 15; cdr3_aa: CASSYGGTSGNTIYF; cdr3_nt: TGTGCCAGCAGTTACGGTGGGACATCAGGAAACACCATATATTTT
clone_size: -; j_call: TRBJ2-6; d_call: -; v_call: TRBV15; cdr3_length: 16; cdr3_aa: CATSKTGDSGANVLTF; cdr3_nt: TGTGCCACCAGCAAGACAGGAGACTCTGGGGCCAACGTCCTGACTTTC
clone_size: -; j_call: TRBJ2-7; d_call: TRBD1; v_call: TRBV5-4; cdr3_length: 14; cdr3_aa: CASSIRGSSYEQYF; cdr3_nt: TGTGCCAGCAGCATCAGGGGGAGCTCCTACGAGCAGTACTTC
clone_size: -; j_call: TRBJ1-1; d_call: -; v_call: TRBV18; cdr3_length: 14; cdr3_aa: CASSLGRGNTEAFF; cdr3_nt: TGTGCCAGCTCACTGGGACGGGGGAACACTGAAGCTTTCTTT
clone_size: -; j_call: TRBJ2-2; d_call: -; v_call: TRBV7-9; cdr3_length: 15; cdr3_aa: CASSSTGTATGELFF; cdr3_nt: TGTGCCAGCAGCTCAACCGGGACGGCCACCGGGGAGCTGTTTTTT
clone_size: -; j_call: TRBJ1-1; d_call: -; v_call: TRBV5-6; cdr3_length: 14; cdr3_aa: CASSLLGLNTEAFF; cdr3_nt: TGTGCCAGCAGTTTGCTGGGGCTGAACACTGAAGCTTTCTTT
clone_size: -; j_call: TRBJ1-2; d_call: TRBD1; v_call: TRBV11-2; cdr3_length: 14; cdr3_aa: CASSLTGESSGYTF; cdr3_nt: TGTGCCAGCAGCTTGACAGGGGAATCGAGCGGCTACACCTTC
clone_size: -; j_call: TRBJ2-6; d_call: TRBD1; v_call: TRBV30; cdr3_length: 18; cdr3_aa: CAWRRRDREITGANVLTF; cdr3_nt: TGTGCCTGGAGAAGGAGGGACAGGGAAATCACTGGGGCCAACGTCCTGACTTTC
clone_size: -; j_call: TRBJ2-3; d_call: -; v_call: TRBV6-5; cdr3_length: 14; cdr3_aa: CASSYLSSTDTQYF; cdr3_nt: TGTGCCAGCAGTTACCTTTCGAGCACAGATACGCAGTATTTT
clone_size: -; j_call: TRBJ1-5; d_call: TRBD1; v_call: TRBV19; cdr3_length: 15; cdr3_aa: CACQRQGASNQPQHF; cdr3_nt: TGTGCCTGTCAAAGACAGGGGGCAAGCAATCAGCCCCAGCATTTT
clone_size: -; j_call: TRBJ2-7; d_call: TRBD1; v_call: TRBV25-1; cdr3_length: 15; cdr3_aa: CASSWGQGFTDEQYF; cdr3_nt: TGTGCCAGCAGTTGGGGACAGGGGTTTACCGACGAGCAGTACTTC
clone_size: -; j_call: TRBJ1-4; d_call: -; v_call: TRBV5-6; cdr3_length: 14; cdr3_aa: CASSLGTGNEKLFF; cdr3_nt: TGTGCCAGCAGCTTGGGGACGGGGAATGAAAAACTGTTTTTT
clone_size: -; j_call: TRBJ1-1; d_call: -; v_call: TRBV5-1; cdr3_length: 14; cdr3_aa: CASSLQTANTEAFF; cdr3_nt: TGCGCCAGCAGCCTGCAGACGGCTAACACTGAAGCTTTCTTT
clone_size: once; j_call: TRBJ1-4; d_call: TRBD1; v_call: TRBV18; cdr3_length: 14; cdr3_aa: CASSLDRQNEKLFF; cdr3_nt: TGTGCCAGCTCGCTGGACAGGCAAAATGAAAAACTGTTTTTT
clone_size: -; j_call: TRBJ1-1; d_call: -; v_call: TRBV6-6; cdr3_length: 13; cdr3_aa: CASSYSKNTEAFF; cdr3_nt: TGTGCCAGCAGTTACTCGAAGAACACTGAAGCTTTCTTT
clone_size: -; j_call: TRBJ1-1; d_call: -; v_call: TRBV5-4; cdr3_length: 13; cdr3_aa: CASSFSQSTEAFF; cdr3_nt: TGTGCCAGCAGCTTTTCCCAGAGCACTGAAGCTTTCTTT
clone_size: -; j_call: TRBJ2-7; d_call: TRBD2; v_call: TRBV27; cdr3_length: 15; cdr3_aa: CASSPGTSGSLEQYF; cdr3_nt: TGTGCCAGCAGCCCCGGGACTAGCGGGAGTCTCGAGCAGTACTTC
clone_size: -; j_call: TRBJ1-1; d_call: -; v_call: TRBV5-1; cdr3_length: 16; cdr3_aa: CASSLAGVAVNTEAFF; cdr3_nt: TGCGCCAGCAGCTTGGCGGGGGTTGCGGTGAACACTGAAGCTTTCTTT
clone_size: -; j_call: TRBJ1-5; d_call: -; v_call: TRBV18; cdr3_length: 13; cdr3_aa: CASSQDSLQPQHF; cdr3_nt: TGTGCCAGCTCTCAGGACAGTCTTCAGCCCCAGCATTTT
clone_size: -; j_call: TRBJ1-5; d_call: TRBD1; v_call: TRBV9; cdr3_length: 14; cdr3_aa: CASSPGQGSQPQHF; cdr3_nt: TGTGCCAGCAGCCCAGGACAGGGTAGTCAGCCCCAGCATTTT